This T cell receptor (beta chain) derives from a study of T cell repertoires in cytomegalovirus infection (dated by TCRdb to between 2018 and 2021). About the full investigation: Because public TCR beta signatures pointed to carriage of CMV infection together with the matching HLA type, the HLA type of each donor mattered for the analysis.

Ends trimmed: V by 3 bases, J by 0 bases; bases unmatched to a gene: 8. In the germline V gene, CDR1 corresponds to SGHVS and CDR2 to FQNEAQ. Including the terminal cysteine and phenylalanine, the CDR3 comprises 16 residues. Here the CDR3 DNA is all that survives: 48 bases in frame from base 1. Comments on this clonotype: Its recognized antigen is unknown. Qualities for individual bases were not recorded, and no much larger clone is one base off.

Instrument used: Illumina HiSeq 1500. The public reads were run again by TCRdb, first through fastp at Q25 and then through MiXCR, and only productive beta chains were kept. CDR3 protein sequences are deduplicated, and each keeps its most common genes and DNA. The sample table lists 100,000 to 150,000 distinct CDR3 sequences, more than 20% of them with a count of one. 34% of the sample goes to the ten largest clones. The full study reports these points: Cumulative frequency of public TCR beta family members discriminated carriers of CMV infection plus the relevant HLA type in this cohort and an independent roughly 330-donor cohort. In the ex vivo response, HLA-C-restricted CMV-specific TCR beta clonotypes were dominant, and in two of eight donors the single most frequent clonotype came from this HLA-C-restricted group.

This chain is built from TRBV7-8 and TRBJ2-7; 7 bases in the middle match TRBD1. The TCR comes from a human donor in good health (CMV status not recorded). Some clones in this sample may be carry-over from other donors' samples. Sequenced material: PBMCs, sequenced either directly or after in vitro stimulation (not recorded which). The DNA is TGTGCCAGCAGCTTTATGGGACAGCAAGACTCCTACGAGCAGTACTTC. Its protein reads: CASSFMGQQDSYEQYF.